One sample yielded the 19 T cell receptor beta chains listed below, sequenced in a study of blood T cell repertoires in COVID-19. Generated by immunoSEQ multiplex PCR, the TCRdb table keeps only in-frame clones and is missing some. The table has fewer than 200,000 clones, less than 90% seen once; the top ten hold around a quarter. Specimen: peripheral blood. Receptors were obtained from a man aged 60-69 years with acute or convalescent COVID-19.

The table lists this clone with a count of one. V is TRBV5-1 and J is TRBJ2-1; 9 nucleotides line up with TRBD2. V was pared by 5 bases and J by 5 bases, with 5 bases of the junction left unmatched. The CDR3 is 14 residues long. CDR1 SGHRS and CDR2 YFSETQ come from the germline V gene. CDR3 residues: CASRGLALNNEQFF. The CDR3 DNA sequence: TGCGCCAGCAGGGGACTAGCATTAAACAATGAGCAGTTCTTC.

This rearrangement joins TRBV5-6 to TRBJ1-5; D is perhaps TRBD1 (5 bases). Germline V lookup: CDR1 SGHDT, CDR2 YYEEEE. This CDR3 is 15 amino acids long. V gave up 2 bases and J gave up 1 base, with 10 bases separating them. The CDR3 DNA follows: TGTGCCAGCAGCTTTGGGGCGGGGAGCAATCAGCCCCAGCATTTT. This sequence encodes CASSFGAGSNQPQHF.

CDR3 nucleotides: TGTGCCACCAGTCTTTGGACAGGGGGGCAAGAGACCCAGTACTTC. It is translated as CATSLWTGGQETQYF. This chain links TRBV24-1 with TRBJ2-5; 10 bases are shared with TRBD1. The junction had 5 bases not matched to a gene; V was cut back by 6 bases and J by 2 bases. CDR1 and CDR2 from the germline V gene are KGHDR and SFDVKD. The CDR3 consists of 15 residues.

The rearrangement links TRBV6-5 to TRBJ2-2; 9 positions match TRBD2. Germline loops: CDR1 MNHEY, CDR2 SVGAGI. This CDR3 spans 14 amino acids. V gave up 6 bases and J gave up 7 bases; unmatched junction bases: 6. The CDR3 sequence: CASSSERGVGELFF. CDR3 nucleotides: TGTGCCAGCAGCTCAGAGCGGGGGGTCGGGGAGCTGTTTTTT.

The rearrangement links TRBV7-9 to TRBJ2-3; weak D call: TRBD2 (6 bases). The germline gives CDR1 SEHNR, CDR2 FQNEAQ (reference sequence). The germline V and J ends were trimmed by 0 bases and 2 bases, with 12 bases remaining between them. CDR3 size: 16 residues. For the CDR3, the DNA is TGTGCCAGCAGCTTAGCGCCGGCGGGGTCCACAGATACGCAGTATTTT. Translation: CASSLAPAGSTDTQYF.

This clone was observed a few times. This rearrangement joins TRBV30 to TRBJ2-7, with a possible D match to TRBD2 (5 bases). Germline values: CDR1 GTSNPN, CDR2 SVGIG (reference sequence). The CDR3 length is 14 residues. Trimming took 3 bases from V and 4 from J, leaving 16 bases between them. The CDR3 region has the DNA TGTGCCTGGAGGCTCGCCGGAGGCGCGTACGAGCAGTACTTC. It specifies CAWRLAGGAYEQYF.

The CDR3 sequence: CASRYLNTEAFF. The CDR3 DNA follows: TGTGCCAGCAGGTATCTGAACACTGAAGCTTTCTTT. V gene TRBV6-5 combines with J gene TRBJ1-1, with D uncertain. The CDR3 spans 12 residues. Per the germline V gene, CDR1 is MNHEY and CDR2 is SVGAGI. V lost 6 bases and J 0 bases, leaving 5 bases between the germline ends.

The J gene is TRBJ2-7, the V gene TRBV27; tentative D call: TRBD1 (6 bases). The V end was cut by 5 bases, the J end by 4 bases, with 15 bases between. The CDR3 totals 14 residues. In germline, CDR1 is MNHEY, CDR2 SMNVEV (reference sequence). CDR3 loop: CASSPYRDPYEQYF. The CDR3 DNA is TGTGCCAGCAGTCCGTACAGGGACCCTTACGAGCAGTACTTC.

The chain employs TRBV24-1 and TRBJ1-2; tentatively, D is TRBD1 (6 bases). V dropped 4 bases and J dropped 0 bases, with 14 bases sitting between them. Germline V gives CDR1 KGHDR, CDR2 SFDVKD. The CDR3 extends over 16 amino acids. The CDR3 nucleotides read TGTGCCACCAGTGAGGCAGGGGCCCAAGCTAACTATGGCTACACCTTC. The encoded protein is CATSEAGAQANYGYTF.

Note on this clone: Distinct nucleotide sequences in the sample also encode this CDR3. DNA of the CDR3: TGCGCCAGCAGCTTGCGACAGGGTGGCGGCTACACCTTC. This sequence encodes CASSLRQGGGYTF. The chain joins TRBV5-1 to TRBJ1-2, with 7 bases fitting TRBD1. The CDR3 consists of 13 residues. Germline CDR1 is SGHRS and CDR2 is YFSETQ. V lost 1 base to trimming and J lost 8 bases; unmatched junction nucleotides: 5. Full variable domain (remainder filled in from reference TRBV5-1 and TRBJ1-2): KAGVTQTPRYLIKTRGQQVTLSCSPISGHRSVSWYQQTPGQGLQFLFEYFSETQRNKGNFPGRFSGRQFSNSRSEMNVSTLELGDSALYLCASSLRQGGGYTFGSGTRLTVV.

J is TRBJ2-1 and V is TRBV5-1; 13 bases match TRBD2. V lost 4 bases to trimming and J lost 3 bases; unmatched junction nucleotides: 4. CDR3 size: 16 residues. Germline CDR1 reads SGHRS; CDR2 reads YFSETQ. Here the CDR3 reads CASSGTSGADYNEQFF. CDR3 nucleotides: TGCGCCAGCAGCGGGACTAGCGGGGCTGACTACAATGAGCAGTTCTTC.

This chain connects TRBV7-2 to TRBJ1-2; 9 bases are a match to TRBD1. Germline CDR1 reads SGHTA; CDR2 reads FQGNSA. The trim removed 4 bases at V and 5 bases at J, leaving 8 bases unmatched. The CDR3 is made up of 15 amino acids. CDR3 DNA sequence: TGTGCCAGCAGCTCCCGACAGGGGGTAGAGTATGGCTACACCTTC. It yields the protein CASSSRQGVEYGYTF.

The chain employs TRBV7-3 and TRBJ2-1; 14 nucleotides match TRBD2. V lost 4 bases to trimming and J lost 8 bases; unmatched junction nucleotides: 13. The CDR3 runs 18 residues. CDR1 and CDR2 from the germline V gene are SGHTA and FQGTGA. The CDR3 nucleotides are TGTGCCAGCAGCTCCCCCCCGGGACTAGCGGGAGAGTTGGATGAGCAGTTCTTC. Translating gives CASSSPPGLAGELDEQFF.

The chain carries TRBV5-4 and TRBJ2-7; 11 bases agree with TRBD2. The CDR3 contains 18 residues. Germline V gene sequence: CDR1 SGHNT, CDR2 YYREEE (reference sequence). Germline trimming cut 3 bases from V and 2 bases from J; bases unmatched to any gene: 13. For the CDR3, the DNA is TGTGCCAGCAGCTGGACTCTAGCGGGAGGACGTGAAACCTACGAGCAGTACTTC. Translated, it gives CASSWTLAGGRETYEQYF. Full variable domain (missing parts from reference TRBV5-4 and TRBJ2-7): ETGVTQSPTHLIKTRGQQVTLRCSSQSGHNTVSWYQQALGQGPQFIFQYYREEENGRGNFPPRFSGLQFPNYSSELNVNALELDDSALYLCASSWTLAGGRETYEQYFGPGTRLTVT.

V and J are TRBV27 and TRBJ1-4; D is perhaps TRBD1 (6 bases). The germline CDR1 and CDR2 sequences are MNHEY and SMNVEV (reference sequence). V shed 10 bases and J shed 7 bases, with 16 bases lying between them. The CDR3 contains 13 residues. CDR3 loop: CATSTGAIEKLFF. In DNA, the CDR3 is TGTGCCACTTCGACAGGAGCGATTGAAAAACTGTTTTTT. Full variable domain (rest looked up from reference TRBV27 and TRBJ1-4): EAQVTQNPRYLITVTGKKLTVTCSQNMNHEYMSWYRQDPGLGLRQIYYSMNVEVTDKGDVPEGYKVSRKEKRNFPLILESPSPNQTSLYFCATSTGAIEKLFFGSGTQLSVL.

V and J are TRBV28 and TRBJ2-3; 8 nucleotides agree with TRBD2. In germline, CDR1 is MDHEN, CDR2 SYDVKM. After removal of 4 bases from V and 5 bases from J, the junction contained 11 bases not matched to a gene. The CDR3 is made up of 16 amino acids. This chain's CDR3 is CASSSPGGPVVDTQYF. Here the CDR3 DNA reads TGTGCCAGCAGTTCCCCGGGAGGGCCTGTAGTAGATACGCAGTATTTT.

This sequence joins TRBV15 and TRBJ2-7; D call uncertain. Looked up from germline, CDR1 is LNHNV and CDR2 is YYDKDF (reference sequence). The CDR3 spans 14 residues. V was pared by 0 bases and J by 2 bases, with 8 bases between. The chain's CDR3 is CATSREQNAYEQYF. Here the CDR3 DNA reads TGTGCCACCAGCAGAGAACAGAATGCCTACGAGCAGTACTTC.

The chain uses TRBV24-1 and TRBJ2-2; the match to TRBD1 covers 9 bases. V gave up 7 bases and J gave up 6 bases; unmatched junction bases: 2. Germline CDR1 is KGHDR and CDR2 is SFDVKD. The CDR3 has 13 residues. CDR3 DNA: TGTGCCACCAGAGGACAGGGGCCCGGGGAGCTGTTTTTT. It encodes CATRGQGPGELFF.

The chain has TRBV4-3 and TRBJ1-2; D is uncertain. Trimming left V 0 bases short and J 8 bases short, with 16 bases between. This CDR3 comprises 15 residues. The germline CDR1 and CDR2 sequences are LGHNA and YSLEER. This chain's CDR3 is CASSQDLPLSWGYTF. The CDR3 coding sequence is TGCGCCAGCAGCCAAGACCTCCCCCTTAGTTGGGGCTACACCTTC.